These T cell receptor beta chains were read from a single sample in a study of regulatory T cells in long-lasting Graves disease. TCRdb fed the multiplex PCR reads into MiXCR, producing one record per CDR3 protein. The sample includes 350,000 to 500,000 distinct CDR3 sequences, 21% of them seen just once. The specimen comprised peripheral blood mononuclear cells (PBMCs), sampled when the disease was refractory, from a patient treated with antithyroid drugs. The receptors here all came from a female donor with Graves disease. The conserved cysteine and the conserved F or W are not part of the CDR3 here.

TRBV10-2	TRBJ1-5	ASTPTGNQPQH
TRBV25-1	TRBJ1-2	ASSESEGYGYT
TRBV5-1	TRBJ1-2	ASSLGAGYT
TRBV28	TRBJ1-2	ASSSVTGRIYGYT
TRBV30	TRBJ1-2	AWGPVTDGYT
TRBV12-3/TRBV12-4	TRBJ1-4	ASSLFRGSNEKLF
TRBV28	TRBJ1-2	ASTSTGGLDYGYT
TRBV12-3/TRBV12-4	TRBJ2-5	ASSFGRDPQETQY
TRBV3-1	TRBJ2-7	ASSQVYFEQY
TRBV6-1	TRBJ2-5	ASSPARGETQY
TRBV6-1	TRBJ2-7	ATHVTGEQY
TRBV27	TRBJ2-7	ASSSGTSGISYEQY
TRBV19	TRBJ2-7	ASSIGLGYEQY
TRBV2	TRBJ2-7	ASSGGTQSSYEQY
TRBV6-2/TRBV6-3	TRBJ1-5	ASSYLGGQPQH
TRBV29-1	TRBJ1-2	SVFQTGEDGYT
TRBV7-9	TRBJ2-7	ASSLAFEEDRAWDEQY
TRBV20-1	TRBJ1-3	SASMGSSGNTIY
TRBV14	TRBJ1-4	ASSHPIPGVEKLF
TRBV28	TRBJ2-7	ASSLVDGSSYEQY
TRBV4-2	TRBJ1-6	ASSQEMGLPNSPLH
TRBV20-1	TRBJ1-1	SATPGVLGTEAF
TRBV29-1	TRBJ1-2	SVEGQASYGYT
TRBV5-5	TRBJ1-6	ASSLPGAGGNSPLH
TRBV11-1	TRBJ2-3	ASSPGTATDTQY
TRBV6-1	TRBJ1-2	AMRTLGGYGYT
TRBV6-1	TRBJ2-5	ASSPRGDGKTQY
TRBV6-5	TRBJ2-7	ASSYGGAGAEAYEQY
TRBV4-1	TRBJ1-4	ASSQGSTSEKLF
TRBV4-2	NA	ASSQVGAGGLSYEQY
TRBV28	TRBJ1-2	ASSLGTDYGYT
TRBV28	TRBJ2-5	ASSLFMGSAQETQY
TRBV28	TRBJ2-7	ATDGVGEQY
TRBV2	TRBJ2-7	ASSDFGYEQY
TRBV19	TRBJ1-1	ASRPRTENTEAF
TRBV27	TRBJ2-2	ASSSLLAGVGELF
TRBV28	TRBJ2-1	ASTVTPTGVKQF
TRBV7-2	TRBJ2-3	ASSFRLARADTQY
TRBV6-1	TRBJ1-5	ASSQWTGDQPQH
TRBV7-9	TRBJ1-2	ASSLPPTENYGYT